This entry is about one TCR beta chain. What it recognizes is unknown. Assay: immunoSEQ multiplex PCR; the TCRdb copy retains only in-frame clones and omits some. Of around 83,000 clones in the sample, 70% to 90% were seen once. This entry belongs to a study of T cell responses to AZD1222 COVID-19 vaccine. Notes on the study in general: Spike-specific TCR breadth and depth rose after two AZD1222 doses.

The CDR3 covers 11 residues. Trimming left V 9 bases short and J 4 bases short, with 9 bases between. Germline V lookup: CDR1 MDHEN, CDR2 SYDVKM. The starting material was peripheral blood, obtained on day 0 of AZD1222 vaccination. V usage is TRBV28 and J usage is TRBJ1-1; perhaps TRBD1 as D (5 bases). This sequence was found in an adult in good health. CDR3 nucleotides: TGTGCCAGTCAGAGGGGCACTGAAGCTTTCTTT. This gives the protein CASQRGTEAFF. Full variable domain (remainder filled in from reference TRBV28 and TRBJ1-1): DVKVTQSSRYLVKRTGEKVFLECVQDMDHENMFWYRQDPGLGLRLIYFSYDVKMKEKGDIPEGYSVSREKKERFSLILESASTNQTSMYLCASQRGTEAFFGQGTRLTVV.